A single sample gave rise to the 10 T cell receptor beta chains below, sequenced in a study of tumour-infiltrating T cells in Burkitt lymphoma. Sequenced by immunoSEQ multiplex PCR; TCRdb stores in-frame clones only, minus some. Seen here are around 45,000 clones, less than 35% observed once, and the top ten hold roughly 2.8%. Sequencing was carried out using tumor tissue. These receptors all come from a human donor with Burkitt lymphoma.

This clone was observed a few times. The J gene is TRBJ1-1, the V gene TRBV29-1, with D hard to call. The CDR3 loop spans 13 amino acids. Trimming left V 3 bases short and J 1 base short, with 9 bases between. Germline-derived CDR1 and CDR2 are SQVTM and ANQGSEA. CDR3: CSVDRLSNTEAFF. Here the CDR3 DNA reads TGCAGCGTTGACCGGCTTTCGAACACTGAAGCTTTCTTT.

The chain uses TRBV6-6 and TRBJ1-2, with no clear D. Trimming stripped 4 bases from V and 5 bases from J, with 20 bases between. CDR1 and CDR2 (germline): MNHNY, SVGAGI (reference sequence). The CDR3 covers 16 residues. CDR3 in DNA: TGTGCCAGCAGTTCTAACCCCCCGGGAGGATCTTATGGCTACACCTTC. This encodes CASSSNPPGGSYGYTF.

This rearrangement joins TRBV6-4 to TRBJ2-7; D perhaps matches TRBD1 (6 bases). Germline lookup yields CDR1 MRHNA and CDR2 SNTAGT. Trimming removed 2 bases from V and 5 bases from J, with 16 bases in between. The CDR3 contains 15 residues. Here the CDR3 reads CASSDPQGFGDEQYF. The CDR3 DNA follows: TGTGCCAGCAGTGACCCACAGGGTTTTGGTGACGAGCAGTACTTC.

A word on this clone: The sample contains more than one DNA sequence encoding this CDR3. The rearrangement links TRBV30 to TRBJ1-2; tentative D call: TRBD1 (5 bases). Germline V gives CDR1 GTSNPN, CDR2 SVGIG (reference sequence). CDR3 length: 15 amino acids. Deletions cut 2 bases from V and 2 bases from J, with 15 bases between. The CDR3 sequence is CAWSLAGGGNYGYTF. CDR3 DNA sequence: TGTGCCTGGAGTCTCGCGGGGGGAGGAAACTATGGCTACACCTTC. Supplemented by reference TRBV30 and TRBJ1-2, the full variable domain reads SQTIHQWPATLVQPVGSPLSLECTVEGTSNPNLYWYRQAAGRGLQLLFYSVGIGQISSEVPQNLSASRPQDRQFILSSKKLLLSDSGFYLCAWSLAGGGNYGYTFGSGTRLTVV.

The CDR3 sequence is CASSFRDGSYEQYF. The CDR3 DNA reads as TGTGCCAGCAGCTTTCGGGACGGATCCTACGAGCAGTACTTC. The genes are TRBV5-6 and TRBJ2-7; D is possibly TRBD1 or TRBD2 (5 bases each). Trimming pared 2 bases from V and 1 base from J, leaving 10 bases between. The CDR3 runs to 14 residues. Germline V CDR1 and CDR2: SGHDT, YYEEEE.

J is TRBJ1-4 and V is TRBV23-1; D may be TRBD1 (5 bases). TRBV23-1 is given ORF status, its function remaining uncertain. Trimming cost V 0 bases and J 12 bases, with 11 bases left between them. This CDR3 region has 13 residues. As DNA, the CDR3 is TGCGCCAGCAGTCAATCGAAGGGGTTGGAACTGTTTTTT. Translation gives CASSQSKGLELFF.

This clone was found a few times. V gene TRBV28 combines with J gene TRBJ1-6; D unresolved. This CDR3 has 15 residues. Trimming removed 5 bases at V and 1 base at J, with 9 bases between. The germline gives CDR1 MDHEN, CDR2 SYDVKM. CDR3 protein: CASSGTRSYNSPLHF. CDR3 sequence (DNA): TGTGCCAGCAGTGGTACCAGGTCCTATAATTCACCCCTCCACTTT.

The rearrangement joins TRBV21-1 to TRBJ2-7. TRBV21-1 is shown as a pseudogene. CDR3 size: 14 residues. This chain's CDR3 is CASSNSKGNYEQYF. The CDR3 DNA sequence: TGTGCCAGCAGCAACTCTAAGGGAAACTACGAGCAGTACTTC.

In this sample, this clone turned up a few times. V is TRBV27 and J is TRBJ2-7; tentatively, D is TRBD1 (6 bases). V was cut by 3 bases and J by 2 bases, with 11 bases left in between. This CDR3 is built from 14 residues. The germline CDR1 and CDR2 sequences are MNHEY and SMNVEV (reference sequence). The CDR3 reads CASSFQQGTYEQYF. The CDR3 nucleotides are TGTGCCAGCAGTTTCCAACAGGGTACCTACGAGCAGTACTTC.

About this clone itself: An end of the junction differs from the germline gene, which may be a read error. The V and J genes are TRBV10-2 and TRBJ2-7, with D perhaps given as TRBD1 or TRBD2 (5 bases each). CDR1 and CDR2 (germline): WSHSY, SAAADI. CDR3 size: 14 residues. The CDR3 nucleotides are TGCGCCAGCAGTCAGTCAGGGAGCTCCTACGAGCAGTACTTC. Its protein product is CASSQSGSSYEQYF.